Shown below are 21 T cell receptor beta chains from a single sample sequenced in a study of blood T cell repertoires in COVID-19. TCRdb keeps only in-frame clones here, not all; method: immunoSEQ multiplex PCR. The sample has about 250,000 clones, around 88% seen once; the top ten hold about 6.7%. The specimen was peripheral blood. The receptors shown here come from a woman in her 30s with COVID-19, enrolled during active disease.

Comments on this clone: This CDR3 is also generated by other DNA sequences in the sample. The V gene is TRBV7-9, the J gene TRBJ2-7; TRBD1 is a possible D gene (5 bases). The CDR3 covers 13 residues. V lost 2 bases to trimming and J lost 5 bases, with 10 bases between them. The germline CDR1 and CDR2 sequences are SEHNR and FQNEAQ (reference sequence). The CDR3 loop is CASSLQGSHEQYV. CDR3 coding DNA: TGTGCCAGCAGCTTACAGGGTTCCCACGAGCAGTACGTC.

The V and J genes are TRBV6-2 or TRBV6-3 and TRBJ2-3; no definite D call. The germline V gene has CDR1 MNHEY and CDR2 SVGEGT. The CDR3 loop spans 13 amino acids. V lost 6 bases and J lost 3, with 10 bases in between. The CDR3: CASRPYSTDTQYF. The CDR3 coding sequence is TGTGCCAGCAGGCCTTACTCGACAGATACGCAGTATTTT.

The J gene is TRBJ2-3, the V gene TRBV7-2; tentative D call: TRBD2 (6 bases). Germline V gives CDR1 SGHTA, CDR2 FQGNSA. The CDR3 is made up of 15 amino acids. V was shortened by 3 bases and J by 4 bases, with 14 bases between the two germline ends. The CDR3, as DNA: TGTGCCAGCAGCTTGCGGGATGGAGGTCCAGATACGCAGTATTTT. Residues: CASSLRDGGPDTQYF.

The rearrangement uses TRBV28 and TRBJ2-1, with TRBD2 identical over 8 bases. Germline trimming cut 1 base from V and 7 bases from J; bases unmatched to any gene: 6. Germline CDR1 reads MDHEN; CDR2 reads SYDVKM. CDR3 length equals 15 residues. The DNA of the CDR3 is TGTGCCAGCAGTTTATTCGGGACTAGTCGAAATGAGCAGTTCTTC. This encodes CASSLFGTSRNEQFF.

The rearrangement links TRBV5-6 to TRBJ2-1, with D unresolved. V lost 0 bases, J lost 12 bases, and 7 bases lay in between. The CDR3 consists of 11 residues. Germline assignment: CDR1 SGHDT and CDR2 YYEEEE. CDR3 amino acids: CASSLASGQFF. CDR3 DNA sequence: TGTGCCAGCAGCTTGGCCTCGGGGCAGTTCTTC.

In DNA form, the CDR3 reads TGCGCCAGCAGTCTTCCTGGCCCTTCCCCGGGAAACACCATATATTTT. Protein product: CASSLPGPSPGNTIYF. The chain recombines TRBV10-1 with TRBJ1-3; unclear D gene. Trimming pared 5 bases from V and 4 bases from J, leaving 18 bases between. The CDR3 extends over 16 amino acids. Germline-derived CDR1 and CDR2 are WNHNN and SYGVQD (reference sequence).

The chain couples TRBV5-5 to TRBJ2-1, with 11 bases fitting TRBD2. CDR1 is SGHKS, CDR2 YYEKEE, per germline (reference sequence). With 7 bases clipped from V and 1 base from J, the junction kept 4 bases outside the gene matches. The CDR3 runs 15 residues. The CDR3 sequence: CASVIAGGSYNEQFF. The CDR3 coding sequence is TGTGCCAGCGTAATAGCGGGAGGGTCCTACAATGAGCAGTTCTTC.

CDR3: CASSLGTGGAETQYF. The CDR3 DNA is TGTGCCAGCAGTTTAGGAACAGGGGGCGCAGAGACCCAGTACTTC. The chain recombines TRBV27 with TRBJ2-5, with 9 bases lining up with TRBD1. The CDR3 length is 15 residues. V lost 2 bases to trimming and J lost 4 bases; unmatched junction nucleotides: 5. Germline loops: CDR1 MNHEY, CDR2 SMNVEV (reference sequence).

This chain links TRBV7-2 with TRBJ2-1; D is ambiguous. The germline V and J ends were trimmed by 1 base and 0 bases, with 7 bases remaining between them. Germline V gene lookup returns CDR1 SGHTA and CDR2 FQGNSA. This CDR3 is built from 15 residues. The CDR3 region has the DNA TGTGCCAGCAGCTTAGTCGGTAGCTCCTACAATGAGCAGTTCTTC. The encoded protein is CASSLVGSSYNEQFF.

The genes are TRBV2 and TRBJ2-2, with 10 bases that match TRBD1. The V segment lost 8 bases and the J segment 1 base; nucleotides outside the gene matches: 7. Germline-derived CDR1 and CDR2 are SNHLY and FYNNEI. This CDR3 contains 16 residues. The CDR3 DNA follows: TGTGCCAGCGATCCCGGGACAGGGGAGAACACCGGGGAGCTGTTTTTT. This translates into CASDPGTGENTGELFF.

The rearrangement joins TRBV5-1 to TRBJ2-1; 8 nucleotides align to TRBD2. Germline CDR1 reads SGHRS; CDR2 reads YFSETQ. Trimming cost V 4 bases and J 6 bases; bases outside gene matches: 12. There are 16 residues in the CDR3. CDR3 sequence: CASSPARAGASNEQFF. The DNA of the CDR3 is TGCGCCAGCAGCCCGGCAAGAGCGGGGGCCTCCAATGAGCAGTTCTTC.

The chain links TRBV7-9 to TRBJ2-7, with D possibly TRBD1 on 6 matching bases. The CDR3 contains 16 residues. V lost 5 bases and J lost 0, with 17 bases in between. In germline, CDR1 is SEHNR, CDR2 FQNEAQ (reference sequence). CDR3 region: CASSPGDTASSYEQYF. For the CDR3, the DNA is TGTGCCAGCAGCCCTGGGGACACCGCGAGCTCCTACGAGCAGTACTTC.

The chain has TRBV28 and TRBJ1-1; D unresolved. Germline CDR1 is MDHEN and CDR2 is SYDVKM. CDR3 length: 11 amino acids. The V end lost 6 bases, the J end lost 8 bases, and 10 bases lay between the germline ends. CDR3 bases: TGTGCCAGCAGGTTCGGAGGAGAAGCTTTCTTT. Translating it yields CASRFGGEAFF. Variable domain in full (rest from reference TRBV28 and TRBJ1-1): DVKVTQSSRYLVKRTGEKVFLECVQDMDHENMFWYRQDPGLGLRLIYFSYDVKMKEKGDIPEGYSVSREKKERFSLILESASTNQTSMYLCASRFGGEAFFGQGTRLTVV.

The rearrangement uses TRBV6-2 or TRBV6-3 and TRBJ2-5; 9 positions agree with TRBD2. J lost 1 base, V lost 0 bases, and 3 bases had no gene match. The CDR3 has 16 residues. Germline-derived CDR1 and CDR2 are MNHEY and SVGEGT. This chain's CDR3 is CASSYSMTSGQETQYF. The DNA for the CDR3 is TGTGCCAGCAGTTACTCGATGACTAGCGGCCAAGAGACCCAGTACTTC.

The chain is built from TRBV7-9 and TRBJ1-3; 7 nucleotides line up with TRBD1. Germline V lookup: CDR1 SEHNR, CDR2 FQNEAQ (reference sequence). This CDR3 has 14 amino acids. V trimming: 6 bases; J trimming: 3 bases; junction bases outside the gene matches: 5. CDR3 protein: CASRGDSYGNTIYF. The CDR3 region has the DNA TGTGCCAGCAGAGGGGACAGCTATGGAAACACCATATATTTT.

This clone has more than one count but fewer than ten. V gene TRBV10-1 combines with J gene TRBJ2-2, with D possibly TRBD2 on 5 matching bases. The CDR3 sequence is 15 residues long. V shed 5 bases and J shed 7 bases, with 17 bases lying between them. In germline, CDR1 is WNHNN, CDR2 SYGVQD (reference sequence). CDR3 sequence: CASSPFWAEGGELFF. CDR3 DNA sequence: TGCGCCAGCAGTCCCTTCTGGGCAGAGGGCGGGGAGCTGTTTTTT.

The chain is built from TRBV29-1 and TRBJ2-2; 8 bases are shared with TRBD1. The junction had 12 bases not matched to a gene; V was cut back by 7 bases and J by 5 bases. Germline V gene sequence: CDR1 SQVTM, CDR2 ANQGSEA. This CDR3 contains 15 residues. In nucleotides, the CDR3 is TGCAGCGCCCAACGGACAGGGAGATGGACCGGGGAGCTGTTTTTT. Its protein product is CSAQRTGRWTGELFF.

V gene TRBV9 combines with J gene TRBJ2-3; 10 bases map to TRBD2. The CDR3 is made up of 17 amino acids. V lost 4 bases to trimming and J lost 0 bases; unmatched junction nucleotides: 8. Looked up from germline, CDR1 is SGDLS and CDR2 is YYNGEE. The CDR3 DNA reads TGTGCCAGCAGCCCGATCGGACTAGCGGCAAGCACAGATACGCAGTATTTT. This encodes CASSPIGLAASTDTQYF.

The CDR3 here is CATSEALAGAEQFF. In DNA, the CDR3 is TGTGCCACCAGTGAAGCACTAGCGGGAGCTGAGCAGTTCTTC. This chain links TRBV24-1 with TRBJ2-1; 11 bases agree with TRBD2. V was pared by 4 bases and J by 9 bases, with 4 bases of the junction left unmatched. Germline V lookup: CDR1 KGHDR, CDR2 SFDVKD. The CDR3 spans 14 residues.

The chain employs TRBV10-2 and TRBJ1-1; TRBD1 is a possible D gene (6 bases). V was cut by 2 bases and J by 1 base, with 11 bases left in between. The germline V gene encodes CDR1 WSHSY and CDR2 SAAADI. This CDR3 contains 15 residues. The CDR3 sequence is CASSETAGANTEAFF. The CDR3 nucleotides are TGCGCCAGCAGTGAGACGGCGGGGGCGAACACTGAAGCTTTCTTT.

This clone was observed once. The chain combines TRBV19 with TRBJ2-5; 10 bases are shared with TRBD1. Losses at the gene ends were 3 bases for V and 5 bases for J; bases not matched to a gene: 6. Germline lookup yields CDR1 LNHDA and CDR2 SQIVND (reference sequence). The CDR3 consists of 15 residues. The DNA of the CDR3 is TGTGCCAGTAGTATTACCGGGACAGGGGAGGAGACCCAGTACTTC. The encoded protein is CASSITGTGEETQYF. The full variable domain, in which reference TRBV19 and TRBJ2-5 provide the parts outside the CDR3, is DGGITQSPKYLFRKEGQNVTLSCEQNLNHDAMYWYRQDPGQGLRLIYYSQIVNDFQKGDIAEGYSVSREKKESFPLTVTSAQKNPTAFYLCASSITGTGEETQYFGPGTRLLVL.